This TCR beta chain is drawn from a study of cytomegalovirus exposure and HLA in healthy donors. General observations from the study: TCR beta sequences numbering 15,000 to 20,000 were associated with HLA alleles at 0.05 false discovery rate in a later analysis.

PCR involved 60 Vbeta and 13 Jbeta primers. The assay was immunoSEQ multiplex PCR, and TCRdb's table has in-frame clones only and misses some. Among a few hundred thousand clones, almost 85% were seen once, and the ten largest hold roughly 0.58%. Germline CDR1 is MGHDK and CDR2 is SYGVNS. The length of the CDR3 is 16 residues. The V gene lost 6 bases and the J gene lost 7 bases, with 21 bases spanning the gap. In regard to this clone: Its antigen is as yet unknown.

This receptor was identified in a middle-aged woman in good health and CMV-seronegative. This chain links TRBV25-1 with TRBJ1-4; the D is unclear. The specimen sequenced was PBMCs. The CDR3 nucleotides read TGTGCCAGCAGCGGCCCCCGATCTCGCGGGGTTGAAAAACTGTTTTTT. Its protein product is CASSGPRSRGVEKLFF. Based on the CDR3 plus reference TRBV25-1 and TRBJ1-4, the full variable domain is EADIYQTPRYLVIGTGKKITLECSQTMGHDKMYWYQQDPGMELHLIHYSYGVNSTEKGDLSSESTVSRIRTEHFPLTLESARPSHTSQYLCASSGPRSRGVEKLFFGSGTQLSVL.